These 18 T cell receptor beta chains came from one sample sequenced in a study of CD8+ T cells in alopecia areata. Following RNA extraction, reverse transcription yielded cDNA that acted as the sequencing template. Sequencing used immunoSEQ multiplex PCR; TCRdb keeps in-frame clones, though not all of them. The sample holds about 110,000 clones, under 65% seen once. Sequenced material: NKG2D-low CD8+ T cells sorted from blood. Receptors originate from a human donor with alopecia areata.

This clone appeared a few times. The chain carries TRBV19 and TRBJ2-1; D gene uncertain. Per the germline V gene, CDR1 is LNHDA and CDR2 is SQIVND (reference sequence). V lost 5 bases and J lost 4, with 6 bases in between. This CDR3 spans 12 amino acids. The CDR3 DNA reads TGTGCCAGTAGTCCGCCTTACAATGAGCAGTTCTTC. The encoded protein is CASSPPYNEQFF.

In this sample, this clone turned up once. The rearrangement links TRBV6-5 to TRBJ2-3; TRBD2 matches at 10 bases. The CDR3 has 15 residues. With V trimmed by 7 bases and J by 4 bases, 8 bases remained unmatched. The germline V gene has CDR1 MNHEY and CDR2 SVGAGI. The CDR3 sequence: CASTPLAGPADTQYF. As DNA, the CDR3 is TGTGCCAGCACACCACTAGCGGGACCCGCAGATACGCAGTATTTT.

This chain links TRBV28 with TRBJ2-5, with 9 bases lining up with TRBD1. This CDR3 has 15 residues. V lost 5 bases and J lost 5; bases outside the gene matches: 9. The germline gives CDR1 MDHEN, CDR2 SYDVKM. The CDR3 DNA is TGTGCCAGCAGTGTTACCGGGACAGGGTACGAGACCCAGTACTTC. Its protein is CASSVTGTGYETQYF.

V and J are TRBV6-5 and TRBJ2-7; D unclear. The CDR3 consists of 14 residues. V shed 2 bases and J shed 0 bases, with 8 bases lying between them. From germline, CDR1 is MNHEY and CDR2 SVGAGI. CDR3 in DNA: TGTGCCAGCAGTTACAGGTCGAGCTCCTACGAGCAGTACTTC. It is translated as CASSYRSSSYEQYF.

J is TRBJ1-5 and V is TRBV10-3; D not certain. Germline-derived CDR1 and CDR2 are ENHRY and SYGVKD. The CDR3 totals 15 residues. Trimming pared 0 bases from V and 3 bases from J, leaving 9 bases between. The CDR3 nucleotides read TGTGCCATCAGTGAGTCCCGCCGACCCAATCAGCCCCAGCATTTT. Translated: CAISESRRPNQPQHF.

J is TRBJ2-1 and V is TRBV15; TRBD2 is a possible D gene (5 bases). The CDR3 sequence is 17 residues long. Per germline, CDR1 LNHNV and CDR2 YYDKDF (reference sequence). V dropped 5 bases and J dropped 0 bases, with 17 bases sitting between them. The CDR3 here is CATSSDVAGDSYNEQFF. The CDR3 bases are TGTGCCACCAGCTCAGATGTTGCGGGCGACTCCTACAATGAGCAGTTCTTC.

CDR3 nucleotides: TGCAGCGTTGTCGGGGGCAAGGTGGCAGATACGCAGTATTTT. Its protein product is CSVVGGKVADTQYF. The V call is TRBV29-1, the J call TRBJ2-3; D is tentatively TRBD1 or TRBD2 (6 bases each). This CDR3 region has 14 residues. Germline V lookup: CDR1 SQVTM, CDR2 ANQGSEA. The V gene lost 4 bases and the J gene lost 4 bases, with 15 bases spanning the gap.

The rearrangement links TRBV4-1 to TRBJ2-2; D is ambiguous. This CDR3 region has 17 residues. Germline loops: CDR1 MGHRA, CDR2 YSYEKL. V lost 0 bases to trimming and J lost 1 base, with 12 bases between them. This CDR3 reads CASSQDHGFGNTGELFF. The CDR3 nucleotides read TGCGCCAGCAGCCAAGATCATGGTTTCGGGAACACCGGGGAGCTGTTTTTT.

This clone was counted between two and nine times. The chain combines TRBV29-1 with TRBJ2-1; D is undetermined. V was cut by 2 bases and J by 4 bases, with 9 bases left in between. Germline V gene lookup returns CDR1 SQVTM and CDR2 ANQGSEA. CDR3 length: 13 residues. The CDR3: CSVEFFNYNEQFF. DNA of the CDR3: TGCAGCGTTGAATTTTTTAATTACAATGAGCAGTTCTTC.

The chain links TRBV23-1 to TRBJ2-7; 13 nucleotides agree with TRBD2. TRBV23-1 is sorted into the ORF group, with uncertain function. Germline trimming cut 0 bases from V and 2 bases from J; bases unmatched to any gene: 13. This CDR3 has 20 residues. The CDR3 bases are TGCGCCAGCAGTCAATCTAACAGACCGGGACTAGCGGGACTACCCTACGAGCAGTACTTC. It specifies CASSQSNRPGLAGLPYEQYF.

The table lists this clone with a few counts. This chain links TRBV6-1 with TRBJ2-2; D remains unclear. Trimming shortened V by 3 bases and J by 3 bases, and 5 bases separated the two germline ends. The CDR3 is 13 residues long. The germline gives CDR1 MNHNS, CDR2 SASEGT. CDR3 residues: CASSDRDTGELFF. For the CDR3, the DNA is TGTGCCAGCAGTGATCGAGACACCGGGGAGCTGTTTTTT.

V gene TRBV7-6 combines with J gene TRBJ2-6; 9 bases align to TRBD1. The CDR3 contains 16 residues. The germline CDR1 and CDR2 sequences are SGHVS and FNYEAQ. Unmatched junction bases numbered 4, after V lost 6 bases and J lost 1 base. The DNA for the CDR3 is TGTGCCAGCAGTACAGGGGGCGGGTCTGGGGCCAACGTCCTGACTTTC. This encodes CASSTGGGSGANVLTF.

V is TRBV19 and J is TRBJ2-3; 8 bases are a match to TRBD2. The CDR3 loop spans 16 amino acids. Per germline, CDR1 LNHDA and CDR2 SQIVND (reference sequence). V lost 5 bases to trimming and J lost 2 bases; unmatched junction nucleotides: 9. Here the CDR3 DNA reads TGTGCCAGTAGTGGCGAACTAGCGGAGAACACAGATACGCAGTATTTT. This translates into CASSGELAENTDTQYF.

There are a few counts of this clone. V usage is TRBV7-8 and J usage is TRBJ2-3, with D perhaps being TRBD1 or TRBD2 (5 bases each). Between the trimmed V and J ends, which lost 8 bases and 3 bases, there was a span of 9 bases. The CDR3 is 12 amino acids. Looked up from germline, CDR1 is SGHVS and CDR2 is FQNEAQ. The CDR3 bases are TGTGCCAGCGGGGACGGAACAGATACGCAGTATTTT. It translates to CASGDGTDTQYF.

The chain links TRBV6-5 to TRBJ2-1, with 11 bases aligning to TRBD2. The CDR3 contains 16 residues. Per the germline V gene, CDR1 is MNHEY and CDR2 is SVGAGI. V was clipped by 4 bases and J by 3 bases; unmatched bases: 5. CDR3 nucleotide sequence: TGTGCCAGCAGTTTGCTGACTAGCGGGGACTACAATGAGCAGTTCTTC. Its translation is CASSLLTSGDYNEQFF.

This chain joins TRBV30 and TRBJ2-5, with 7 bases fitting TRBD2. V trimming: 4 bases; J trimming: 3 bases; junction bases outside the gene matches: 20. This CDR3 is 18 amino acids long. Germline V gene sequence: CDR1 GTSNPN, CDR2 SVGIG (reference sequence). CDR3 bases: TGTGCCTGGACCTACTTAACGTTCGAGACTAGCAGAAAAGAGACCCAGTACTTC. Translating gives CAWTYLTFETSRKETQYF.

The V call is TRBV7-2, the J call TRBJ2-1, with 7 bases fitting TRBD2. CDR1 and CDR2 (germline): SGHTA, FQGNSA. After removal of 4 bases from V and 6 bases from J, the junction contained 12 bases not matched to a gene. This CDR3 comprises 16 residues. CDR3 amino acids: CASSSALGGSTNEQFF. CDR3 bases: TGTGCCAGCAGCTCGGCTTTGGGGGGGTCCACCAATGAGCAGTTCTTC.

J is TRBJ2-1 and V is TRBV7-6; 9 nucleotides line up with TRBD2. Germline V lookup: CDR1 SGHVS, CDR2 FNYEAQ. Trimming removed 0 bases from V and 7 bases from J; junction bases left unmatched: 7. The CDR3 has 16 residues. The CDR3: CASSLAPPAGGNEQFF. As DNA, the CDR3 is TGTGCCAGCAGCTTAGCGCCCCCAGCGGGAGGTAATGAGCAGTTCTTC.